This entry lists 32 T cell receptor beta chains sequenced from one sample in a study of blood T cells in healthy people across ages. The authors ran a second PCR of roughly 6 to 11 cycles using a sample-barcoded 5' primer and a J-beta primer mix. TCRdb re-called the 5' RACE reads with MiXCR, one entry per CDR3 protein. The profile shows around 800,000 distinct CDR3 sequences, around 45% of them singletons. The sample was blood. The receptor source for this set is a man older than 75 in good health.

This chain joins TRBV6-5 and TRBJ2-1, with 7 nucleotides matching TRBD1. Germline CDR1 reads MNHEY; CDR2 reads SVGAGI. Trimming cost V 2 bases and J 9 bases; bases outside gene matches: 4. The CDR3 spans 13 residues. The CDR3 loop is CASSYSQGVEQFF. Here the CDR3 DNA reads TGTGCCAGCAGTTACAGTCAGGGGGTTGAGCAGTTCTTC.

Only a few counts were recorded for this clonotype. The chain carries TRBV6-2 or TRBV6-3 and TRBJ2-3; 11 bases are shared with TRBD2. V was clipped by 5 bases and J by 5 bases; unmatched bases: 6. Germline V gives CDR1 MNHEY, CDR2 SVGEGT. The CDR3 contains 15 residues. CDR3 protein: CASSLLAGGRDTQYF. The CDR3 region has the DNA TGTGCCAGCAGTCTTCTAGCGGGAGGACGAGATACGCAGTATTTT.

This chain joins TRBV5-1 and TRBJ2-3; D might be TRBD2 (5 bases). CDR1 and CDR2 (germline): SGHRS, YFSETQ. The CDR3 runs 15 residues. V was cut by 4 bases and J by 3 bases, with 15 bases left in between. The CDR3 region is CASSPGSLLTDTQYF. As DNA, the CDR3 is TGCGCCAGCAGCCCGGGGAGCCTACTTACAGATACGCAGTATTTT.

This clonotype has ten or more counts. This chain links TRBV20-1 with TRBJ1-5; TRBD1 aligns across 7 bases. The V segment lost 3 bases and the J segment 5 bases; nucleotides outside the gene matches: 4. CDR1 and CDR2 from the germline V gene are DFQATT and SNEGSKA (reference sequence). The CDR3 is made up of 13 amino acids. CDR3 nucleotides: TGCAGTGCTAGGGGGACAGAATATCAGCCCCAGCATTTT. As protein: CSARGTEYQPQHF.

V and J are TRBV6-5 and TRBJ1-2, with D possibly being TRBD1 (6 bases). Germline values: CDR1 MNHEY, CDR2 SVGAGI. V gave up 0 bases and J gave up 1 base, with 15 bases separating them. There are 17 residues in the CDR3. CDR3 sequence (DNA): TGTGCCAGCAGTTACTCCCGGACAGTGGGTGATAACTATGGCTACACCTTC. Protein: CASSYSRTVGDNYGYTF.

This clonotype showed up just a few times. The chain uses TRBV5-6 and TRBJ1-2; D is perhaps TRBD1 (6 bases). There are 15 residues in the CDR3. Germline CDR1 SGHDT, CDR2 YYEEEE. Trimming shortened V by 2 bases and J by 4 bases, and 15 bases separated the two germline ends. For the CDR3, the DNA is TGTGCCAGCAGCTTTCTCGGGGGCGCGGGCTATGGCTACACCTTC. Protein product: CASSFLGGAGYGYTF.

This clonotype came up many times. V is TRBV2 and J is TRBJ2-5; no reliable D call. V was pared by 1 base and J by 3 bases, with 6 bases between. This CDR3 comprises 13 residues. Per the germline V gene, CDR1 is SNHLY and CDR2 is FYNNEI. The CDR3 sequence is CASSEEAEETQYF. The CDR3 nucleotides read TGTGCCAGCAGTGAAGAGGCCGAAGAGACCCAGTACTTC. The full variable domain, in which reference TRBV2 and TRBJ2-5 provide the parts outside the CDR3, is EPEVTQTPSHQVTQMGQEVILRCVPISNHLYFYWYRQILGQKVEFLVSFYNNEISEKSEIFDDQFSVERPDGSNFTLKIRSTKLEDSAMYFCASSEEAEETQYFGPGTRLLVL.

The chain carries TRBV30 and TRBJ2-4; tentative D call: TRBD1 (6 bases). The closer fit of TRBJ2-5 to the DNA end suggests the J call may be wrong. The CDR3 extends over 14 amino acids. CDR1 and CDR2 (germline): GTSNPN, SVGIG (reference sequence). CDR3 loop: CAGERGIGGETQYF. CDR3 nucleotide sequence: TGTGCCGGTGAAAGGGGGATTGGTGGGGAGACCCAGTACTTC.

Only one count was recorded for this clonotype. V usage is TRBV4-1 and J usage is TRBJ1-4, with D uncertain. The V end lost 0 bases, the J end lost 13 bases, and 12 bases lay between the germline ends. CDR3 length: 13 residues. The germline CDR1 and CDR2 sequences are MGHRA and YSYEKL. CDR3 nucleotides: TGCGCCAGCAGCCAAGAAACGGGGATTCTACTGTTTTTT. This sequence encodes CASSQETGILLFF.

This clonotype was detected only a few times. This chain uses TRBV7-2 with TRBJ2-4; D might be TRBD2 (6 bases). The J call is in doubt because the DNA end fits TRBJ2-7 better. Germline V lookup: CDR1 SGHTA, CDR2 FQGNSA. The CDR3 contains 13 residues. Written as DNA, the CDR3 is TGTGCCAGCAGCTTAGGGACTATAGACGAGCAGTACTTC. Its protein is CASSLGTIDEQYF.

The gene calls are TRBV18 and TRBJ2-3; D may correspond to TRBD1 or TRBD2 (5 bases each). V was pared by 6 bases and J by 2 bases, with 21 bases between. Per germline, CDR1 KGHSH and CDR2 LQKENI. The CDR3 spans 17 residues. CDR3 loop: CASSRTRDGGYTDTQYF. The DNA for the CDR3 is TGTGCCAGCTCGCGAACTCGGGACGGAGGATACACAGATACGCAGTATTTT.

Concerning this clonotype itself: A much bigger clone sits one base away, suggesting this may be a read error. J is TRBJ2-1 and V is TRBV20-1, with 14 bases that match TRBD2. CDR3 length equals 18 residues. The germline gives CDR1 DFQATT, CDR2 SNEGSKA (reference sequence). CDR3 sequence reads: CSARVGTSGSRSYNGQFF. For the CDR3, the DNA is TGCAGTGCTAGAGTTGGGACTAGCGGGAGCCGATCCTACAATGGGCAGTTCTTC.

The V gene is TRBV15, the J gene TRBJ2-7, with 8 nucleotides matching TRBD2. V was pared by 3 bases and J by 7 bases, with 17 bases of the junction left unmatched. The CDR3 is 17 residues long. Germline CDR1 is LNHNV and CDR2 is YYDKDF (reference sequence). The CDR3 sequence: CATSSGAGRGVYNEQYF. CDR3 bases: TGTGCCACCAGCAGCGGGGCTGGGCGGGGGGTATACAATGAGCAGTACTTC.

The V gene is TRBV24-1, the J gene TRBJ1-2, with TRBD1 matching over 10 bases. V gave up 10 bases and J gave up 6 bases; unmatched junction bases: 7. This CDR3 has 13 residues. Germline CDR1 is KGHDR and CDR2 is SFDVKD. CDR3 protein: CATLETGGNGYTF. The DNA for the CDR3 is TGTGCCACTTTGGAGACAGGGGGCAATGGCTACACCTTC.

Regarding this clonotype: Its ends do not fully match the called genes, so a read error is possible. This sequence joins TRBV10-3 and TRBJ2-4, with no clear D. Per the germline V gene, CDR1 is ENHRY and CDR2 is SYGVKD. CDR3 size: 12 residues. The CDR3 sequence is CAIRESRREQYF. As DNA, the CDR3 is TGTGCCATCAGGGAGTCGCGGAGAGAGCAGTACTTC.

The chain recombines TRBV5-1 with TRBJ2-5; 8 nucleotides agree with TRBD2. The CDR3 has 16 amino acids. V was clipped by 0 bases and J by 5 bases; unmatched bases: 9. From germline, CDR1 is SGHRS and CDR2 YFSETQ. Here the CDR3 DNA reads TGCGCCAGCAGCTTGGTCCCCGGGACTAGTTTGGAGACCCAGTACTTC. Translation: CASSLVPGTSLETQYF.

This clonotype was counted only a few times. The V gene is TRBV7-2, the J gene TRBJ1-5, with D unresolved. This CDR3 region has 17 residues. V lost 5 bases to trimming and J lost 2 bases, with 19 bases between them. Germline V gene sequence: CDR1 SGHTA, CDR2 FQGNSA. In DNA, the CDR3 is TGTGCCAGCAGCAAAGACCCCGGGGTCGGTGGCAATCAGCCCCAGCATTTT. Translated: CASSKDPGVGGNQPQHF.

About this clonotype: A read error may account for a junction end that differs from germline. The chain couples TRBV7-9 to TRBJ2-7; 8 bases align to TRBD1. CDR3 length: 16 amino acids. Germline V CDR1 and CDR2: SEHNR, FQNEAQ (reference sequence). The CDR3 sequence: CTSSLAPRTGRYEQYF. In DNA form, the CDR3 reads TGTACCAGCAGCTTAGCCCCCAGGACAGGGCGATACGAGCAGTACTTC.

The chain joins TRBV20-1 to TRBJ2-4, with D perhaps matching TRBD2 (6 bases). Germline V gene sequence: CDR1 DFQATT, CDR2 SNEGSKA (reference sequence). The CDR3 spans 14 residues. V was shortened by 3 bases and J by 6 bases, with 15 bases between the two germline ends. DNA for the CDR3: TGCAGTGCTAGCGGAAGGAGGGCTCTAAACATTCAGTACTTC. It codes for CSASGRRALNIQYF.

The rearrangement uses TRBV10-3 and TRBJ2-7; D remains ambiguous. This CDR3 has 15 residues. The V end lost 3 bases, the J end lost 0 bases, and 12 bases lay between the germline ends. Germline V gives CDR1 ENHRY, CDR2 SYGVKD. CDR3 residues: CAISDLDGTSYEQYF. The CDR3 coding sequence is TGTGCCATCAGTGACCTGGACGGAACCTCCTACGAGCAGTACTTC.

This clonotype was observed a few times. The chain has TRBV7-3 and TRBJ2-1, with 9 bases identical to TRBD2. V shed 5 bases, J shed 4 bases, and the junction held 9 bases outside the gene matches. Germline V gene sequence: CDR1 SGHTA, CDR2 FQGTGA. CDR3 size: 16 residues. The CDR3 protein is CASSRTQAGGYNEQFF. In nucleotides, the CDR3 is TGTGCCAGCAGCCGAACACAAGCGGGAGGATACAATGAGCAGTTCTTC.

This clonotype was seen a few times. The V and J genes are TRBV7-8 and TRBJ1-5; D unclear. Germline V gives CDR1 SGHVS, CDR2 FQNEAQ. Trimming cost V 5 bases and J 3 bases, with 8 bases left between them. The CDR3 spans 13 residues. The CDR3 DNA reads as TGTGCCAGCAGCCCTGGAGTCAATCAGCCCCAGCATTTT. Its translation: CASSPGVNQPQHF.

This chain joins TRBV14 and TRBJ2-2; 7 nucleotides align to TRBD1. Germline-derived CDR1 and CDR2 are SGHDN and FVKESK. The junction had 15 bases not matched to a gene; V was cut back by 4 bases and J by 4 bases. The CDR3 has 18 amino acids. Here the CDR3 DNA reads TGTGCCAGCAGCCGAGTCGGGTCGACAGGGTATAGCACCGGGGAGCTGTTTTTT. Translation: CASSRVGSTGYSTGELFF. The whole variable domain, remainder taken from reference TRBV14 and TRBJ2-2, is EAGVTQFPSHSVIEKGQTVTLRCDPISGHDNLYWYRRVMGKEIKFLLHFVKESKQDESGMPNNRFLAERTGGTYSTLKVQPAELEDSGVYFCASSRVGSTGYSTGELFFGEGSRLTVL.

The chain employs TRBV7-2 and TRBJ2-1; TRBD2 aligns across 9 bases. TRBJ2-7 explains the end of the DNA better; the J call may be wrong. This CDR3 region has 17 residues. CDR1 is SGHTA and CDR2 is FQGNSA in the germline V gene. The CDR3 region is CASSLQSGGSPYNEQYF. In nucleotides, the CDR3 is TGTGCCAGCAGCTTACAGAGCGGGGGGTCCCCCTACAATGAGCAGTACTTC.

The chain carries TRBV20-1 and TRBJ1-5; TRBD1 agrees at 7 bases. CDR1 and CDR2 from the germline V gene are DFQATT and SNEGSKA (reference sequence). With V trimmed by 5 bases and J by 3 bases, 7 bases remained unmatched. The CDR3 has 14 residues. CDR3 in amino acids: CSALDRDVNQPQHF. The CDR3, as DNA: TGCAGTGCTCTAGACAGGGACGTCAATCAGCCCCAGCATTTT.

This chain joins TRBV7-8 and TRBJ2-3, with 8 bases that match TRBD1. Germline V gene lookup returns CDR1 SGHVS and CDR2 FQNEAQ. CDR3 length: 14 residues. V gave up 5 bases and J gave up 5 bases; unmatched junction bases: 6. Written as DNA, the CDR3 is TGTGCCAGCAGCATGGGGGGACAGGAAGATACGCAGTATTTT. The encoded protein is CASSMGGQEDTQYF.

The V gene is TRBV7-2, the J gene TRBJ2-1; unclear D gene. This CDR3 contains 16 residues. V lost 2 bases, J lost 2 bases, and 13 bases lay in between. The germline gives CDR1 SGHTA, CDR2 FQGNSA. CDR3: CASSLRNLGPYNEQFF. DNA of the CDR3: TGTGCCAGCAGCTTAAGAAACTTAGGCCCCTACAATGAGCAGTTCTTC.

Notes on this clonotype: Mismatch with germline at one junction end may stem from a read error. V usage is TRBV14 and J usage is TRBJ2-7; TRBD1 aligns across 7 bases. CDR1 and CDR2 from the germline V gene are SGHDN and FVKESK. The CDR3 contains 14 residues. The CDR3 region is CACSTGTVGDEQYF. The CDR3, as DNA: TGTGCCTGCAGCACCGGGACAGTGGGGGACGAGCAGTACTTC.

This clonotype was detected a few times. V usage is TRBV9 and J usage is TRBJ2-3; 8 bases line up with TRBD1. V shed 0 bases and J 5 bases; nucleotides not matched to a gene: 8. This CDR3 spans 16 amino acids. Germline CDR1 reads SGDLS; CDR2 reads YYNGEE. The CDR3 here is CASSVEGRGLGDTQYF. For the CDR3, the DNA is TGTGCCAGCAGCGTAGAGGGCAGGGGGCTTGGAGATACGCAGTATTTT. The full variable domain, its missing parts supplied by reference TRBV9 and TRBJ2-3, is DSGVTQTPKHLITATGQRVTLRCSPRSGDLSVYWYQQSLDQGLQFLIQYYNGEERAKGNILERFSAQQFPDLHSELNLSSLELGDSALYFCASSVEGRGLGDTQYFGPGTRLTVL.

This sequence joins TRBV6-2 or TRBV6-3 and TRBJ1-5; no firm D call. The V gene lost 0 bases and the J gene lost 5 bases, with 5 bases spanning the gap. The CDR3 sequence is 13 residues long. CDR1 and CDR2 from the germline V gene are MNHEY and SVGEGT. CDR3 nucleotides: TGTGCCAGCAGTTACTCGACGTATCAGCCCCAGCATTTT. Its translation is CASSYSTYQPQHF.

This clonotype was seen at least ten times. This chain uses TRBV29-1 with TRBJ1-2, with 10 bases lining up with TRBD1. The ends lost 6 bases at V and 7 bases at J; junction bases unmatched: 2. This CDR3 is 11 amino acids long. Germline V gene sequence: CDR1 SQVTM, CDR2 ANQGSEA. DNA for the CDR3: TGCAGCGTGGGACAGGGGACTGGCTACACCTTC. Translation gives CSVGQGTGYTF.

Here the CDR3 DNA reads TGTGCCAGCAGTTTATTAGGGGCTACGGGGCAGTACTTC. It translates to CASSLLGATGQYF. The J gene is TRBJ2-7, the V gene TRBV12-3 or TRBV12-4; possible D gene TRBD1, 5 bases. Between the trimmed V and J ends, which lost 2 bases and 9 bases, there was a span of 14 bases. The CDR3 has 13 amino acids.